These 17 T cell receptor beta chains share one sample of origin, sequenced in a study of shared clonotypes between healthy human individuals (dated by TCRdb to about 2020). The protocol used for the library was the immunoSEQ multiplex PCR assay. This is the immuneACCESS table as TCRdb keeps it, with only in-frame sequences that have V and J called. A part of the clones is gone; compared with another copy, unresolved V genes explain less than half, and the rest is unexplained. A total of about 92,000 clones appear in this sample, about 70% of them only once. About half of the sample is held by the ten biggest clonotypes. Sequencing was done on a sample of memory CD8+ T cells sorted from blood. The cell subset or site label corresponds to: CD45RO+ cells pooled with CCR7-negative TemRA cells. These receptors were taken from a man aged 30 to 45 in good health.

V and J are TRBV19 and TRBJ2-3; D is undetermined. V dropped 5 bases and J dropped 4 bases, with 10 bases sitting between them. Germline-derived CDR1 and CDR2 are LNHDA and SQIVND (reference sequence). The CDR3 has 13 amino acids. CDR3: CASSPRTADTQYF. CDR3 bases: TGTGCCAGTAGTCCCCGGACCGCAGATACGCAGTATTTT.

The chain carries TRBV9 and TRBJ2-1, with TRBD2 as a possible D gene (5 bases). CDR3 length: 15 amino acids. Trimming took off 0 bases at V and 8 bases at J, with 15 bases between the two ends. Germline V lookup: CDR1 SGDLS, CDR2 YYNGEE. The CDR3 nucleotides read TGTGCCAGCAGCGTAGCGGGATTCGCATCCGATGAGCAGTTCTTC. Amino acids: CASSVAGFASDEQFF.

The chain combines TRBV10-3 with TRBJ2-7; D is unclear. V shed 11 bases and J shed 0 bases, with 17 bases lying between them. The length of the CDR3 is 14 residues. CDR1 is ENHRY and CDR2 is SYGVKD in the germline V gene. The CDR3 sequence: CAADNGAGSYEQYF. The CDR3 coding sequence is TGTGCCGCCGATAACGGTGCCGGCTCCTACGAGCAGTACTTC.

The CDR3 region is CASSASILYEQYF. The CDR3 region has the DNA TGTGCCAGCAGTGCAAGTATCCTCTACGAGCAGTACTTC. This chain joins TRBV2 and TRBJ2-7, with D unclear. There are 13 residues in the CDR3. Germline assignment: CDR1 SNHLY and CDR2 FYNNEI. The V end was cut by 4 bases, the J end by 3 bases, with 10 bases between.

This clone was recorded a few times. The chain carries TRBV28 and TRBJ2-2; no definite D call. Trimming stripped 5 bases from V and 7 bases from J, with 8 bases between. CDR1 and CDR2 (germline): MDHEN, SYDVKM. The CDR3 totals 12 residues. The CDR3: CASSPYVGELFF. The DNA of the CDR3 is TGTGCCAGCAGTCCTTACGTCGGGGAGCTGTTTTTT.

The CDR3 DNA follows: TGTGCCATCAGTCCGGGGACTAGCGGAACTCCGACTACCTACGAGCAGTACTTC. Its protein product is CAISPGTSGTPTTYEQYF. The chain carries TRBV10-3 and TRBJ2-7, with TRBD2 matching 11 bases. The J segment lost 2 bases and the V segment lost 5 bases, leaving 14 bases of the junction unmatched. Per the germline V gene, CDR1 is ENHRY and CDR2 is SYGVKD. The CDR3 runs 18 residues.

The chain has TRBV7-2 and TRBJ2-1; D might be TRBD2 (6 bases). CDR3 length: 12 residues. Trimming cost V 3 bases and J 12 bases, with 12 bases left between them. CDR1 is SGHTA and CDR2 is FQGNSA in the germline V gene. The chain's CDR3 is CASSFGDLAQFF. CDR3 DNA: TGTGCCAGCAGCTTCGGGGACTTGGCGCAGTTCTTC.

The V and J genes are TRBV7-9 and TRBJ2-7; D is ambiguous. The V end lost 5 bases, the J end lost 4 bases, and 12 bases lay between the germline ends. Germline assignment: CDR1 SEHNR and CDR2 FQNEAQ (reference sequence). CDR3 length: 13 amino acids. The CDR3 DNA is TGTGCCAGCAGCCCCCTACGGCAATACGAGCAGTACTTC. Its protein product is CASSPLRQYEQYF.

V and J are TRBV7-2 and TRBJ1-5, with D possibly being TRBD1 (5 bases). The CDR3 is made up of 15 amino acids. Germline CDR1 reads SGHTA; CDR2 reads FQGNSA. Trimming stripped 5 bases from V and 0 bases from J, with 11 bases between. CDR3 nucleotides: TGTGCCAGCAGCATTGACAGCGGTAGCAATCAGCCCCAGCATTTT. It translates to CASSIDSGSNQPQHF.

This clone was detected once. The rearrangement uses TRBV28 and TRBJ2-7, with D unclear. CDR1 and CDR2 (germline): MDHEN, SYDVKM. The CDR3 covers 15 residues. V lost 3 bases to trimming and J lost 5 bases, with 17 bases between them. The CDR3 here is CASSLPPDRVNEQYF. The CDR3 DNA reads as TGTGCCAGCAGTTTGCCCCCCGATAGGGTCAACGAGCAGTACTTC.

J is TRBJ1-2 and V is TRBV19; D gene ambiguous. The germline V gene has CDR1 LNHDA and CDR2 SQIVND (reference sequence). Deletions cut 7 bases from V and 8 bases from J, with 26 bases between. The CDR3 extends over 16 amino acids. The CDR3 protein is CASNFVAHRPIAGYTF. The DNA of the CDR3 is TGTGCCAGTAACTTTGTGGCCCATAGACCAATCGCGGGCTACACCTTC.

A note on this clone: Compared with germline, one end of the junction differs, possibly owing to a read error. The gene calls are TRBV6-1 and TRBJ2-3; D gene unclear. Germline CDR1 and CDR2: MNHNS and SASEGT. The CDR3 is made up of 13 amino acids. The CDR3 protein is CASSEDRSDTQYF. CDR3 bases: TGTGCCAGCAGCGAAGACCGGTCAGATACGCAGTATTTT.

To note about this clone: Compared with germline, one end of the junction differs, possibly owing to a read error. V is TRBV7-9 and J is TRBJ1-4, with 7 bases that match TRBD1. This CDR3 spans 15 amino acids. Germline assignment: CDR1 SEHNR and CDR2 FQNEAQ (reference sequence). DNA of the CDR3: TGTGCCGGCAGCCCGCAGACAGGGTCTGATGAAAAACTGTTTTTT. Protein product: CAGSPQTGSDEKLFF.

The genes are TRBV29-1 and TRBJ2-7, with D unclear. V lost 4 bases and J 3 bases, leaving 16 bases between the germline ends. The CDR3 covers 14 residues. The germline gives CDR1 SQVTM, CDR2 ANQGSEA. As DNA, the CDR3 is TGCAGCGTTGGAATCTATGGCTCTGGCTACGAGCAGTACTTC. This gives the protein CSVGIYGSGYEQYF.

The chain recombines TRBV7-8 with TRBJ2-1; D is perhaps TRBD1 or TRBD2 (5 bases each). The germline CDR1 and CDR2 sequences are SGHVS and FQNEAQ. The CDR3 loop spans 15 amino acids. The V end was cut by 3 bases, the J end by 5 bases, with 14 bases between. CDR3 protein: CASSFQSGRDNEQFF. CDR3 sequence (DNA): TGTGCCAGCAGCTTCCAATCGGGACGGGACAATGAGCAGTTCTTC.

The rearrangement uses TRBV7-6 and TRBJ1-1, with D unresolved. Between the trimmed V and J ends, which lost 0 bases and 2 bases, there was a span of 7 bases. The CDR3 runs to 14 residues. CDR1 and CDR2 (germline): SGHVS, FNYEAQ. This CDR3 reads CASSLAVPNTEAFF. The CDR3 bases are TGTGCCAGCAGCTTAGCGGTACCTAACACTGAAGCTTTCTTT. Looking up the rest from reference TRBV7-6 and TRBJ1-1 gives the full variable domain: GAGVSQSPRYKVTKRGQDVALRCDPISGHVSLYWYRQALGQGPEFLTYFNYEAQQDKSGLPNDRFSAERPEGSISTLTIQRTEQRDSAMYRCASSLAVPNTEAFFGQGTRLTVV.

This chain uses TRBV7-8 with TRBJ2-2, with no clear D. Germline V lookup: CDR1 SGHVS, CDR2 FQNEAQ. Trimming took off 5 bases at V and 3 bases at J, with 13 bases between the two ends. CDR3 length: 15 amino acids. CDR3 amino acids: CASSPDNVDTGELFF. The DNA for the CDR3 is TGTGCCAGCAGCCCCGACAATGTAGACACCGGGGAGCTGTTTTTT.